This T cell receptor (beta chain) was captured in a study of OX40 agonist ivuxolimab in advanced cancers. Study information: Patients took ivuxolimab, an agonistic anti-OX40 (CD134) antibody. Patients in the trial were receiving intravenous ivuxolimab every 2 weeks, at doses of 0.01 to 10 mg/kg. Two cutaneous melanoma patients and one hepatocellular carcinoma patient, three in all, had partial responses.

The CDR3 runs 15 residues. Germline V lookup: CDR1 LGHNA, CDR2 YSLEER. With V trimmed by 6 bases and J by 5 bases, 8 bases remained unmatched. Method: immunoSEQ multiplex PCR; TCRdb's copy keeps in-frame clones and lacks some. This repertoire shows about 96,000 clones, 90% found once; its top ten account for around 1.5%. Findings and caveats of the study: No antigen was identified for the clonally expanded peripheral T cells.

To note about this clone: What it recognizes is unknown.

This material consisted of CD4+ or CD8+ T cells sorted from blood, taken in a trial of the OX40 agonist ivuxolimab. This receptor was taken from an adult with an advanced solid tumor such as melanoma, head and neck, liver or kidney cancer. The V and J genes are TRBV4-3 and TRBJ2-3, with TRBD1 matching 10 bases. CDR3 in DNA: TGCGCCAGCAGTTGGACAGGGGGAGTCGGAGATACGCAGTATTTT. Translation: CASSWTGGVGDTQYF.